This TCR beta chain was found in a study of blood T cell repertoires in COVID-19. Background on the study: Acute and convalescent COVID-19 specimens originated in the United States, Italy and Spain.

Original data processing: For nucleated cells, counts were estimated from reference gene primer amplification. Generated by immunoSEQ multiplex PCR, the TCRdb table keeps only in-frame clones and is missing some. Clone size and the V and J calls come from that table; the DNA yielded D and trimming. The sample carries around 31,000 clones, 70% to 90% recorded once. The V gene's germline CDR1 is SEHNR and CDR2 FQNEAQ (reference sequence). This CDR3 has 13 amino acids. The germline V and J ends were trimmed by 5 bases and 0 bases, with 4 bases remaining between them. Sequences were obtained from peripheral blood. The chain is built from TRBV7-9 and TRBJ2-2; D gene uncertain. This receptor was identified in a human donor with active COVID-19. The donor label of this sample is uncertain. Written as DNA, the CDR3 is TGTGCCAGCAGCCCAGCGAACACCGGGGAGCTGTTTTTT. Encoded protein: CASSPANTGELFF.